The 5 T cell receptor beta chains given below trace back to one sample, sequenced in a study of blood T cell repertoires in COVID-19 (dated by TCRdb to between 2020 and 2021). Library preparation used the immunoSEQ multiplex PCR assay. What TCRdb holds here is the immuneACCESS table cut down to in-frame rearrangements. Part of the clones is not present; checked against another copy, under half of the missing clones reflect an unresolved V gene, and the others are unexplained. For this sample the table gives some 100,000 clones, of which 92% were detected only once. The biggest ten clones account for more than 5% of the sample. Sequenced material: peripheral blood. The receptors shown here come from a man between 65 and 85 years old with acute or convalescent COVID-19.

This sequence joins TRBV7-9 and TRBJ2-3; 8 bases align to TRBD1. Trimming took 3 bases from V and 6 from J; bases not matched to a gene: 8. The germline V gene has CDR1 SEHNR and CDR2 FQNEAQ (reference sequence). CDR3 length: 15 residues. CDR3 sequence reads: CASSLAQGAGDTQYF. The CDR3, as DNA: TGTGCCAGCAGCTTGGCTCAGGGGGCTGGGGATACGCAGTATTTT.

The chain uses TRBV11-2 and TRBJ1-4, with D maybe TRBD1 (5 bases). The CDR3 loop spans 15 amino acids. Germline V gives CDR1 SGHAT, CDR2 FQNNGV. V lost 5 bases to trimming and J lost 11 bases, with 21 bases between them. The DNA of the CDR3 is TGTGCCAGCAGCCCCACGGGGGAGGTGTTGGAGAAACTGTTTTTT. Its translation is CASSPTGEVLEKLFF.

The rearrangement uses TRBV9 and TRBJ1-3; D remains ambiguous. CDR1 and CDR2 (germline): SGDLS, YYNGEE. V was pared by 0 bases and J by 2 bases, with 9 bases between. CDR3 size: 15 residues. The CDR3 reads CASSVGTYPGNTIYF. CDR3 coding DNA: TGTGCCAGCAGCGTAGGGACTTATCCTGGAAACACCATATATTTT.

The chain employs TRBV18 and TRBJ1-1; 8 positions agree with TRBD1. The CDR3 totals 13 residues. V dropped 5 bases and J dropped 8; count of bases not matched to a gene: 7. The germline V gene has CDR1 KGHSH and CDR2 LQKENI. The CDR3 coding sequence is TGTGCCAGCTCAGATCAGGGGGCGACGGAAGCTTTCTTT. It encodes CASSDQGATEAFF. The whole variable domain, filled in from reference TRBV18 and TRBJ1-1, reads NAGVMQNPRHLVRRRGQEARLRCSPMKGHSHVYWYRQLPEEGLKFMVYLQKENIIDESGMPKERFSAEFPKEGPSILRIQQVVRGDSAAYFCASSDQGATEAFFGQGTRLTVV.

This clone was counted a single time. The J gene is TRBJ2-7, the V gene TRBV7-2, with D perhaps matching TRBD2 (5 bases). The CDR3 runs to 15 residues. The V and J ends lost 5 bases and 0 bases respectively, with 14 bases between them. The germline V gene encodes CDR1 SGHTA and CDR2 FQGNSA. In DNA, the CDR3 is TGTGCCAGCAGCCACGGACTGAGCAGCTCCTACGAGCAGTACTTC. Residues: CASSHGLSSSYEQYF.